The 26 T cell receptor beta chains below all came from one sample that was sequenced in a study of naive and memory T cell subsets. A UMI-containing oligonucleotide was joined by 3' ligation to the TCR cDNA template. Ligated cDNA underwent four rounds of PCR with nested alpha and beta constant region primers and SP2. TCRdb analysed the 5' RACE reads with MiXCR anew, one entry per CDR3 protein. The sample records some 60,000 distinct CDR3 sequences, around 8% being singletons. All receptors come from a female donor in good health.

This clonotype has more than one count but fewer than ten. This chain's CDR3 is CASSPGTQNTEAFF. The CDR3, as DNA: TGTGCCAGCTCCCCCGGGACACAGAACACTGAAGCTTTCTTT. The V and J genes are TRBV18 and TRBJ1-1, with D perhaps matching TRBD1 (6 bases). The V end was cut by 6 bases, the J end by 1 base, with 12 bases between. Germline CDR1 KGHSH, CDR2 LQKENI. CDR3 length: 14 amino acids.

This clonotype appeared many times. The chain employs TRBV18 and TRBJ2-1, with TRBD2 as a possible D gene (5 bases). Trimming took 0 bases from V and 2 from J, leaving 17 bases between them. Germline V gene lookup returns CDR1 KGHSH and CDR2 LQKENI. The CDR3 consists of 18 residues. CDR3 in DNA: TGTGCCAGCTCACCACCTTCACTCCGGGGTTGGCCCTACAATGAGCAGTTCTTC. Encoded protein: CASSPPSLRGWPYNEQFF.

In its sample, this clonotype was seen a few times. This sequence joins TRBV5-4 and TRBJ1-3; 7 nucleotides line up with TRBD1. This CDR3 is 16 amino acids long. CDR1 SGHNT and CDR2 YYREEE come from the germline V gene (reference sequence). Trimming took 5 bases from V and 1 from J; bases not matched to a gene: 9. CDR3 coding DNA: TGTGCCAGCAGACCCACCGGGACAGAATCTGGAAACACCATATATTTT. This translates into CASRPTGTESGNTIYF.

This clonotype was seen ten or more times. The chain combines TRBV29-1 with TRBJ1-4; maybe TRBD1 (6 bases). CDR1 SQVTM and CDR2 ANQGSEA come from the germline V gene. This CDR3 comprises 14 residues. The germline V and J ends were trimmed by 6 bases and 6 bases, with 17 bases remaining between them. Here the CDR3 reads CSVKRGGADEKLFF. The CDR3 DNA reads TGCAGCGTGAAGAGGGGGGGGGCGGATGAAAAACTGTTTTTT. Drawing the rest from reference TRBV29-1 and TRBJ1-4, the complete variable domain is SAVISQKPSRDICQRGTSLTIQCQVDSQVTMMFWYRQQPGQSLTLIATANQGSEATYESGFVIDKFPISRPNLTFSTLTVSNMSPEDSSIYLCSVKRGGADEKLFFGSGTQLSVL.

This clonotype was seen more than once but under ten times. The chain joins TRBV5-1 to TRBJ1-1; TRBD1 matches at 7 bases. The CDR3 runs 14 residues. Trimming removed 1 base from V and 3 bases from J; junction bases left unmatched: 3. Per germline, CDR1 SGHRS and CDR2 YFSETQ. As DNA, the CDR3 is TGCGCCAGCAGCTTGCCGCAGGGGGACACTGAAGCTTTCTTT. Protein sequence: CASSLPQGDTEAFF.

Many counts were recorded for this clonotype. The chain joins TRBV2 to TRBJ2-3; 10 nucleotides agree with TRBD2. The germline CDR1 and CDR2 sequences are SNHLY and FYNNEI. Trimming cost V 0 bases and J 3 bases; bases outside gene matches: 3. This CDR3 spans 16 amino acids. In DNA form, the CDR3 reads TGTGCCAGCAGTGAAGCGCGAGCGGGGGGGACAGATACGCAGTATTTT. Amino acids: CASSEARAGGTDTQYF.

This clonotype has a count of ten or more. This sequence joins TRBV11-2 and TRBJ2-7; D uncertain. The ends were cut back, 3 bases at V and 4 bases at J, with 7 bases in the middle. In germline, CDR1 is SGHAT, CDR2 FQNNGV. The CDR3 totals 12 residues. CDR3 region: CASSFADYEQYF. CDR3 coding DNA: TGTGCCAGCAGCTTTGCGGATTACGAGCAGTACTTC.

V and J are TRBV7-2 and TRBJ1-5, with 8 bases lining up with TRBD1. The CDR3 loop spans 14 amino acids. With 4 bases clipped from V and 8 bases from J, the junction kept 7 bases outside the gene matches. From germline, CDR1 is SGHTA and CDR2 FQGNSA. This CDR3 is CASSYDRGGKPQHF. For the CDR3, the DNA is TGTGCCAGCAGCTACGACAGGGGCGGGAAGCCCCAGCATTTT.

This clonotype was counted a few times. The chain couples TRBV5-1 to TRBJ2-2, with TRBD1 identical over 8 bases. CDR1 is SGHRS and CDR2 is YFSETQ in the germline V gene. This CDR3 has 16 residues. With V trimmed by 0 bases and J by 1 base, 2 bases remained unmatched. This CDR3 is CASSLVGTGNTGELFF. CDR3 in DNA: TGCGCCAGCAGCTTGGTCGGGACAGGGAACACCGGGGAGCTGTTTTTT. Together with reference TRBV5-1 and TRBJ2-2, the CDR3 gives the full variable domain: KAGVTQTPRYLIKTRGQQVTLSCSPISGHRSVSWYQQTPGQGLQFLFEYFSETQRNKGNFPGRFSGRQFSNSRSEMNVSTLELGDSALYLCASSLVGTGNTGELFFGEGSRLTVL.

The chain employs TRBV19 and TRBJ1-5; 8 bases map to TRBD1. CDR3 length: 16 residues. Germline-derived CDR1 and CDR2 are LNHDA and SQIVND (reference sequence). V lost 2 bases and J lost 1; bases outside the gene matches: 4. CDR3 residues: CASSISQGGSNQPQHF. The CDR3 coding sequence is TGTGCCAGTAGTATATCACAGGGGGGAAGCAATCAGCCCCAGCATTTT. The full variable domain, with the rest looked up from reference TRBV19 and TRBJ1-5, is DGGITQSPKYLFRKEGQNVTLSCEQNLNHDAMYWYRQDPGQGLRLIYYSQIVNDFQKGDIAEGYSVSREKKESFPLTVTSAQKNPTAFYLCASSISQGGSNQPQHFGDGTRLSIL.

This sequence joins TRBV28 and TRBJ2-5; a weak D match, TRBD1 (6 bases). From germline, CDR1 is MDHEN and CDR2 SYDVKM. CDR3 length: 15 residues. Trimming stripped 2 bases from V and 6 bases from J, with 16 bases between. For the CDR3, the DNA is TGTGCCAGCAGTTTAAGTGCAGGGGTTGTGAAGACCCAGTACTTC. Protein sequence: CASSLSAGVVKTQYF.

This clonotype has a handful of counts. J is TRBJ2-1 and V is TRBV6-5, with 8 bases fitting TRBD2. CDR1 is MNHEY and CDR2 is SVGAGI in the germline V gene. This CDR3 has 14 amino acids. V lost 8 bases, J lost 6 bases, and 9 bases stayed unmatched. The CDR3 reads CASRTGRGVNEQFF. The CDR3 DNA follows: TGTGCCAGCCGAACGGGGCGGGGGGTCAATGAGCAGTTCTTC.

In regard to this clonotype: One base away lies a much larger clone, so this may be a sequencing read error. The chain is built from TRBV5-1 and TRBJ1-1; tentative D call: TRBD1 (6 bases). The CDR3 loop spans 14 amino acids. Germline loops: CDR1 SGHRS, CDR2 YFSETQ. CDR3 protein: CDSSLNREGSEAFF. The CDR3 DNA follows: TGCGACAGCAGCTTGAACAGGGAAGGCTCTGAAGCTTTCTTT.

The table lists this clonotype with many counts. J is TRBJ2-3 and V is TRBV7-2, with D uncertain. Trimming cost V 4 bases and J 10 bases, with 12 bases left between them. The germline gives CDR1 SGHTA, CDR2 FQGNSA. The length of the CDR3 is 12 residues. As DNA, the CDR3 is TGTGCCAGCAGCTCAACGGGTCTACCGCAGTATTTT. It yields the protein CASSSTGLPQYF.

This clonotype has more than one count but fewer than ten. At one end, the junction sequence differs from germline, possibly due to a read error. The rearrangement uses TRBV6-5 and TRBJ2-2; the match to TRBD1 covers 8 bases. The CDR3 consists of 14 residues. Germline CDR1 is MNHEY and CDR2 is SVGAGI. CDR3 loop: CASNYRGSAGELFF. DNA for the CDR3: TGTGCCAGCAATTACAGGGGGAGCGCCGGGGAGCTGTTTTTT.

The genes are TRBV29-1 and TRBJ1-1; the D gene is possibly TRBD1 (6 bases). Per the germline V gene, CDR1 is SQVTM and CDR2 is ANQGSEA. The CDR3 is made up of 13 amino acids. V dropped 5 bases and J dropped 1 base, with 11 bases sitting between them. CDR3 loop: CSVRQVRNTEAFF. The CDR3 DNA reads TGCAGCGTTCGACAGGTTCGGAACACTGAAGCTTTCTTT.

The chain has TRBV7-2 and TRBJ1-1, with D hard to call. This CDR3 contains 11 residues. Trimming stripped 10 bases from V and 0 bases from J, with 6 bases between. Germline CDR1 reads SGHTA; CDR2 reads FQGNSA. The CDR3 nucleotides read TGTGCCAAGGAGATGAACACTGAAGCTTTCTTT. Amino acid sequence: CAKEMNTEAFF.

The V gene is TRBV12-3 or TRBV12-4, the J gene TRBJ1-1, with a weak D call TRBD1 (6 bases). Trimming shortened V by 8 bases and J by 4 bases, and 14 bases separated the two germline ends. This CDR3 has 13 amino acids. CDR3 nucleotides: TGTGCCAGCGAATACAGGGTACCCACTGAAGCTTTCTTT. It specifies CASEYRVPTEAFF.

The chain has TRBV28 and TRBJ1-2; no clear D. In germline, CDR1 is MDHEN, CDR2 SYDVKM. The V gene lost 5 bases and the J gene lost 4 bases, with 8 bases spanning the gap. CDR3 length: 12 amino acids. CDR3 nucleotide sequence: TGTGCCAGCAGTAGCAGTGCCTATGGCTACACCTTC. It encodes CASSSSAYGYTF.

This clonotype was detected a few times. This chain joins TRBV4-3 and TRBJ2-5; the match to TRBD2 covers 9 bases. Germline V gene data show CDR1 as LGHNA and CDR2 as YSLEER. V shed 0 bases and J 5 bases; nucleotides not matched to a gene: 10. The CDR3 consists of 17 residues. This chain's CDR3 is CASSQDLNSGGLETQYF. CDR3 nucleotide sequence: TGCGCCAGCAGCCAAGATCTTAATAGCGGGGGACTTGAGACCCAGTACTTC.

This clonotype was recorded many times. The gene calls are TRBV20-1 and TRBJ1-2, with a possible D match to TRBD1 (6 bases). Germline CDR1 DFQATT, CDR2 SNEGSKA (reference sequence). Trimming left V 0 bases short and J 3 bases short, with 14 bases between. This CDR3 has 15 residues. CDR3 amino acids: CSARDTQGSDYGYTF. CDR3 sequence (DNA): TGCAGTGCTAGAGATACCCAGGGGAGTGACTATGGCTACACCTTC.

This clonotype appeared a few times. The V and J genes are TRBV5-4 and TRBJ2-1; TRBD2 aligns across 16 bases. The germline V gene has CDR1 SGHNT and CDR2 YYREEE (reference sequence). This CDR3 contains 17 residues. V gave up 5 bases and J gave up 2 bases; unmatched junction bases: 4. The CDR3: CASRRGTSGGAYNEQFF. DNA of the CDR3: TGTGCCAGCAGGCGAGGGACTAGCGGGGGGGCCTACAATGAGCAGTTCTTC. The full variable domain, in which reference TRBV5-4 and TRBJ2-1 provide the parts outside the CDR3, is ETGVTQSPTHLIKTRGQQVTLRCSSQSGHNTVSWYQQALGQGPQFIFQYYREEENGRGNFPPRFSGLQFPNYSSELNVNALELDDSALYLCASRRGTSGGAYNEQFFGPGTRLTVL.

This clonotype was found many times. The CDR3 bases are TGTGCCAGCAGTTCGGCATTCCTCGGCAGGGAAGGAGGTGAAAAACTGTTTTTT. Protein product: CASSSAFLGREGGEKLFF. This chain connects TRBV28 to TRBJ1-4; D is perhaps TRBD1 (5 bases). The length of the CDR3 is 18 residues. V lost 4 bases to trimming and J lost 7 bases, with 25 bases between them. CDR1 is MDHEN and CDR2 is SYDVKM in the germline V gene.

V is TRBV12-3 or TRBV12-4 and J is TRBJ1-1; TRBD1 agrees at 7 bases. With 2 bases clipped from V and 3 bases from J, the junction kept 3 bases outside the gene matches. CDR3 length: 14 amino acids. The CDR3 nucleotides are TGTGCCAGCAGTTTAACAGGGGCGGACACTGAAGCTTTCTTT. Protein sequence: CASSLTGADTEAFF.

In this sample, this clonotype turned up many times. The chain recombines TRBV20-1 with TRBJ1-4; perhaps TRBD1 as D (5 bases). CDR3 length: 15 residues. V gave up 4 bases and J gave up 6 bases, with 18 bases separating them. Germline values: CDR1 DFQATT, CDR2 SNEGSKA (reference sequence). This CDR3 reads CSAIPRDWKDEKLFF. CDR3 DNA: TGCAGTGCTATTCCCCGGGACTGGAAGGATGAAAAACTGTTTTTT.

This clonotype has ten or more counts. This chain links TRBV12-3 or TRBV12-4 with TRBJ1-1; no clear D. The CDR3 covers 12 residues. V was cut by 5 bases and J by 6 bases, with 10 bases left in between. CDR3 nucleotide sequence: TGTGCCAGCAGTCTTGACTCTGCTGAAGCTTTCTTT. Translation: CASSLDSAEAFF.